The 10 T cell receptor beta chains presented below share a single source sample, sequenced in a study of T cells after yellow fever vaccination. One entry per CDR3 protein results from TCRdb running MiXCR on the 5' RACE reads. The sample records hundreds of thousands of distinct CDR3 sequences, approximately 15% being singletons. Sequenced material: PBMCs, taken on the day of the yellow fever booster vaccination. The origin of the receptors is a man aged 30-40 years who received the YFV17D yellow fever vaccine.

This clonotype was detected a few times. The rearrangement joins TRBV3-1 to TRBJ2-5; no clear D gene. This CDR3 is 13 amino acids long. Deletions cut 0 bases from V and 7 bases from J, with 9 bases between. CDR1 and CDR2 from the germline V gene are LGHDT and YNNKEL (reference sequence). The CDR3 sequence is CASSQEDPGTQYF. The CDR3 coding sequence is TGTGCCAGCAGCCAAGAGGACCCAGGGACCCAGTACTTC.

Details on this clonotype: One end of the junction is discordant with germline, which a read error may explain. V gene TRBV3-1 combines with J gene TRBJ2-7; the match to TRBD2 covers 10 bases. CDR3 length equals 15 residues. The germline CDR1 and CDR2 sequences are LGHDT and YNNKEL (reference sequence). CDR3 DNA sequence: TGTGCCACCAGCCAATCAGCGGGAGGGGCCCACGAGCAGTACTTC. It codes for CATSQSAGGAHEQYF.

This chain uses TRBV7-2 with TRBJ2-7; D is unresolved. The CDR3 sequence is 13 residues long. Per germline, CDR1 SGHTA and CDR2 FQGNSA. Trimming removed 1 base from V and 6 bases from J, with 10 bases in between. CDR3 in DNA: TGTGCCAGCAGCTTAGGCGTGTTTCGCGAGCAGTACTTC. Amino acids: CASSLGVFREQYF.

This clonotype has just a few counts. The chain is built from TRBV7-9 and TRBJ1-2; 7 bases align to TRBD1. The V gene end was trimmed by 4 bases and the J gene end by 4 bases; junction bases not matched to a gene: 9. The CDR3 contains 15 residues. Germline V gene data show CDR1 as SEHNR and CDR2 as FQNEAQ (reference sequence). CDR3 bases: TGTGCCAGCAGCTCCTCCGACAGGGTGGTCTATGGCTACACCTTC. It codes for CASSSSDRVVYGYTF.

In this sample, this clonotype turned up many times. The CDR3 DNA reads TGTGCCAGCAGACCAACTTCATCCTACAATGAGCAGTTCTTC. This gives the protein CASRPTSSYNEQFF. V is TRBV7-2 and J is TRBJ2-1, with D unresolved. The CDR3 runs to 14 residues. Germline lookup yields CDR1 SGHTA and CDR2 FQGNSA. Deletions cut 6 bases from V and 1 base from J, with 10 bases between. Full variable domain (rest looked up from reference TRBV7-2 and TRBJ2-1): GAGVSQSPSNKVTEKGKDVELRCDPISGHTALYWYRQSLGQGLEFLIYFQGNSAPDKSGLPSDRFSAERTGGSVSTLTIQRTQQEDSAVYLCASRPTSSYNEQFFGPGTRLTVL.

The rearrangement joins TRBV20-1 to TRBJ1-1; D ambiguous. The ends were cut back, 7 bases at V and 3 bases at J, with 9 bases in the middle. CDR1 DFQATT and CDR2 SNEGSKA come from the germline V gene (reference sequence). The CDR3 covers 11 residues. The CDR3 DNA sequence: TGCAGTGTCCCCGTTTACACTGAAGCTTTCTTT. This encodes CSVPVYTEAFF.

This clonotype occurred a few times. The V gene is TRBV18, the J gene TRBJ2-7; D ambiguous. Trimming removed 5 bases at V and 6 bases at J, with 14 bases between. Germline CDR1 and CDR2: KGHSH and LQKENI. The CDR3 has 13 residues. CDR3 amino acids: CASSSEEFSEQYF. CDR3 nucleotides: TGTGCCAGCTCATCCGAAGAGTTTTCCGAGCAGTACTTC.

This clonotype was counted a few times. CDR3 nucleotide sequence: TGTGCCAGCAGCTTAGAATGGGGGGCATTCTACGAGCAGTACTTC. Its translation: CASSLEWGAFYEQYF. The chain is built from TRBV7-2 and TRBJ2-7; D is perhaps TRBD1 or TRBD2 (6 bases each). V was trimmed by 1 base and J by 3 bases, leaving 13 bases between them. Germline CDR1 is SGHTA and CDR2 is FQGNSA. There are 15 residues in the CDR3.

This clonotype was seen a few times. The genes are TRBV9 and TRBJ2-3; weak D call: TRBD1 (6 bases). The CDR3 is 15 amino acids. Germline V gene lookup returns CDR1 SGDLS and CDR2 YYNGEE. V was shortened by 0 bases and J by 6 bases, with 14 bases between the two germline ends. In nucleotides, the CDR3 is TGTGCCAGCAGCGTAGCTCTACAGGGTCGGGATACGCAGTATTTT. Translated: CASSVALQGRDTQYF.

The CDR3 region has the DNA TGTGCCATCAGTGGATCTAGCGTGAGCACAGATACGCAGTATTTT. This sequence encodes CAISGSSVSTDTQYF. The J gene is TRBJ2-3, the V gene TRBV10-3; possible D gene TRBD2, 6 bases. Trimming removed 4 bases at V and 0 bases at J, with 11 bases between. Germline CDR1 ENHRY, CDR2 SYGVKD. The CDR3 spans 15 residues.